The clone carrying this T cell receptor (beta chain) was recorded a few times. Its matching antigen is unknown. With 2 bases clipped from V and 12 bases from J, the junction kept 7 bases outside the gene matches. Germline V gene lookup returns CDR1 MGHRA and CDR2 YSYEKL. This CDR3 contains 13 residues. This sample is part of a study of cytomegalovirus exposure and HLA in healthy donors. Study-level background: About 80 million unique TCRs from HLA-typed donors made up an early data release. The study, taken as a whole, reports: A later analysis showed that HLA-associated TCR beta chains had undergone more clonal expansion than equally common others. It was taken for granted in presence/absence analyses that sequencing depth across donors was roughly uniform. Associated with cytomegalovirus, according to the listing, were some 180 TCR beta chains.

The PCR had 60 Vbeta and 13 Jbeta primers. Only in-frame clones appear in the TCRdb table, and some are missing; sequencing was by immunoSEQ multiplex PCR. The table includes around 120,000 clones, roughly a tenth detected once. Source material: PBMCs. The V gene is TRBV4-1, the J gene TRBJ1-1; 9 nucleotides agree with TRBD1. This receptor was obtained from a man in his thirties or forties in good health and CMV-seronegative. This CDR3 reads CASSQPPGQGSFF. The DNA for the CDR3 is TGCGCCAGCAGCCAACCACCGGGACAGGGATCTTTCTTT.